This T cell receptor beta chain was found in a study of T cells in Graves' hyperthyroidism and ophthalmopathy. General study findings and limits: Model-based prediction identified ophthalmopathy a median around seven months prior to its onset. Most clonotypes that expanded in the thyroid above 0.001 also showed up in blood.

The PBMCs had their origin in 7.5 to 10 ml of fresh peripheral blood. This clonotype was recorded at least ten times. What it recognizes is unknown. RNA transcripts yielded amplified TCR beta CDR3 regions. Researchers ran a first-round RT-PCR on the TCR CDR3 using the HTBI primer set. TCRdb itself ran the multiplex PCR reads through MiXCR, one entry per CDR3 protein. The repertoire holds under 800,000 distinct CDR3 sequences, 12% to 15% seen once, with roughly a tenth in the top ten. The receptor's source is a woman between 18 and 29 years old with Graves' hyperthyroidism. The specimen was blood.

The chain's CDR3 is CASSQERDSYNEQFF. The CDR3 DNA is TGTGCCAGCAGCCAAGAGAGGGACTCCTACAATGAGCAGTTCTTC. The chain is built from TRBV3-1 and TRBJ2-1, with a weak D call TRBD2 (5 bases). CDR1 is LGHDT and CDR2 is YNNKEL in the germline V gene (reference sequence). This CDR3 contains 15 residues. Trimming shortened V by 0 bases and J by 0 bases, and 6 bases separated the two germline ends.